These 23 T cell receptor beta chains were all obtained from the same sample, sequenced in a study of cytomegalovirus exposure and HLA in healthy donors. The study ran its PCR with 60 Vbeta and 13 Jbeta primers. The protocol was immunoSEQ multiplex PCR, while the TCRdb copy is restricted to in-frame clones and leaves out a portion. The sample includes roughly 170,000 clones, less than 75% seen only once; the top ten take approximately 1.4%. The source material was PBMCs. The receptors stem from a girl aged 5-17 years in good health and CMV-seronegative.

A note on this clone: A junction boundary mismatches the germline segment, possibly from a read error. This chain joins TRBV2 and TRBJ2-7; TRBD2 might be the D (5 bases). The CDR3 contains 13 residues. The germline V gene has CDR1 SNHLY and CDR2 FYNNEI. The CDR3 reads CASNELDLGEQYF. CDR3 coding DNA: TGTGCCAGCAATGAATTGGACTTGGGCGAGCAGTACTTC. Looking up the rest from reference TRBV2 and TRBJ2-7 gives the full variable domain: EPEVTQTPSHQVTQMGQEVILRCVPISNHLYFYWYRQILGQKVEFLVSFYNNEISEKSEIFDDQFSVERPDGSNFTLKIRSTKLEDSAMYFCASNELDLGEQYFGPGTRLTVT.

The rearrangement joins TRBV18 to TRBJ2-3; maybe TRBD1 (5 bases). The germline V gene encodes CDR1 KGHSH and CDR2 LQKENI. CDR3 size: 18 residues. V lost 2 bases and J lost 1, with 19 bases in between. CDR3 DNA sequence: TGTGCCAGCTCACCAAGTAGGGGAACAGGCGACGGCACAGATACGCAGTATTTT. It is translated as CASSPSRGTGDGTDTQYF.

The V call is TRBV18, the J call TRBJ2-1, with D perhaps matching TRBD2 (6 bases). Deletions cut 2 bases from V and 3 bases from J, with 11 bases between. The CDR3 has 15 residues. From germline, CDR1 is KGHSH and CDR2 LQKENI. The CDR3 is CASSPKGLLYNEQFF. As DNA, the CDR3 is TGTGCCAGCTCACCAAAGGGACTGCTCTACAATGAGCAGTTCTTC.

This chain connects TRBV29-1 to TRBJ1-5; tentatively, D is TRBD1 (5 bases). V was trimmed by 6 bases and J by 7 bases, leaving 13 bases between them. The CDR3 is made up of 12 amino acids. Germline V gives CDR1 SQVTM, CDR2 ANQGSEA. The CDR3 coding sequence is TGCAGCGTGGGTATGGCAGGGCAGCCCCAGCATTTT. Protein sequence: CSVGMAGQPQHF.

The J gene is TRBJ1-2, the V gene TRBV7-9; TRBD1 might be the D (5 bases). The CDR3 sequence is 11 residues long. Germline-derived CDR1 and CDR2 are SEHNR and FQNEAQ (reference sequence). V lost 11 bases and J lost 8, with 15 bases in between. The CDR3 region has the DNA TGTGCCGGGGCTCAACCCTGGGGCTACACCTTC. It specifies CAGAQPWGYTF.

This clone was recorded a few times. V is TRBV7-2 and J is TRBJ2-3; TRBD2 matches at 13 bases. Germline V lookup: CDR1 SGHTA, CDR2 FQGNSA. Germline trimming cut 5 bases from V and 0 bases from J; bases unmatched to any gene: 8. This CDR3 region has 18 residues. This CDR3 is CASSPQTGLAGSTDTQYF. The CDR3 DNA follows: TGTGCCAGCAGCCCGCAAACGGGACTAGCGGGGAGCACAGATACGCAGTATTTT.

A few counts support this clone. The chain employs TRBV13 and TRBJ1-1, with D possibly being TRBD1 (5 bases). The ends were cut back, 2 bases at V and 3 bases at J, with 13 bases in the middle. This CDR3 has 15 amino acids. Germline lookup yields CDR1 PRHDT and CDR2 FYEKMQ (reference sequence). The CDR3 DNA reads TGTGCCAGCAGCTTATTAGGGGCGACGGACACTGAAGCTTTCTTT. Translating gives CASSLLGATDTEAFF.

The gene calls are TRBV19 and TRBJ1-2; a weak D match, TRBD1 (5 bases). The CDR3 is 14 residues long. The ends were cut back, 4 bases at V and 4 bases at J, with 13 bases in the middle. Germline loops: CDR1 LNHDA, CDR2 SQIVND (reference sequence). CDR3 sequence reads: CASSRAGQGYGYTF. CDR3 nucleotides: TGTGCCAGTAGTAGGGCAGGACAAGGCTATGGCTACACCTTC. Based on the CDR3 plus reference TRBV19 and TRBJ1-2, the full variable domain is DGGITQSPKYLFRKEGQNVTLSCEQNLNHDAMYWYRQDPGQGLRLIYYSQIVNDFQKGDIAEGYSVSREKKESFPLTVTSAQKNPTAFYLCASSRAGQGYGYTFGSGTRLTVV.

The chain employs TRBV27 and TRBJ1-1; D is uncertain. The CDR3 loop spans 15 amino acids. Germline CDR1 reads MNHEY; CDR2 reads SMNVEV (reference sequence). V was clipped by 9 bases and J by 0 bases, with 17 bases between them. The CDR3 protein is CASFPGWSLNTEAFF. Here the CDR3 DNA reads TGTGCCAGTTTCCCGGGTTGGAGCCTGAACACTGAAGCTTTCTTT.

The V and J genes are TRBV19 and TRBJ1-5; 8 bases align to TRBD1. This CDR3 region has 19 residues. The germline V gene encodes CDR1 LNHDA and CDR2 SQIVND (reference sequence). After removal of 1 base from V and 2 bases from J, the junction contained 13 bases not matched to a gene. CDR3 nucleotides: TGTGCCAGTAGTATAGGTGACCAGGGGGCTCTGAGTGGCAATCAGCCCCAGCATTTT. Protein: CASSIGDQGALSGNQPQHF.

This clone was seen only a few times. CDR3 protein: CAWSVKRLAGRNTGELFF. For the CDR3, the DNA is TGTGCCTGGAGTGTAAAGCGACTAGCGGGGCGGAACACCGGGGAGCTGTTTTTT. The chain couples TRBV30 to TRBJ2-2; 11 bases align to TRBD2. CDR3 size: 18 residues. CDR1 is GTSNPN and CDR2 is SVGIG in the germline V gene (reference sequence). Trimming removed 0 bases from V and 1 base from J; junction bases left unmatched: 7.

The chain employs TRBV7-9 and TRBJ2-3, with 14 bases identical to TRBD2. The CDR3 spans 17 residues. CDR1 SEHNR and CDR2 FQNEAQ come from the germline V gene (reference sequence). Trimming removed 5 bases from V and 6 bases from J; junction bases left unmatched: 10. CDR3 in amino acids: CASSTTSGGAVGDTQYF. The CDR3 DNA is TGTGCCAGCAGCACGACTAGCGGGGGGGCGGTGGGTGATACGCAGTATTTT.

This clone appeared once. J is TRBJ1-1 and V is TRBV2, with D unresolved. Germline lookup yields CDR1 SNHLY and CDR2 FYNNEI. The CDR3 totals 16 residues. Deletions cut 4 bases from V and 2 bases from J, with 17 bases between. The DNA for the CDR3 is TGTGCCAGCAGTGGTAGATCAAGTCCGGGAAACACTGAAGCTTTCTTT. Amino acids: CASSGRSSPGNTEAFF.

The genes are TRBV7-9 and TRBJ1-3; TRBD1 matches at 9 bases. With 5 bases clipped from V and 3 bases from J, the junction kept 8 bases outside the gene matches. Looked up from germline, CDR1 is SEHNR and CDR2 is FQNEAQ (reference sequence). This CDR3 is built from 16 residues. In nucleotides, the CDR3 is TGTGCCAGCAGCCAGACAGGGGGTATACATGGAAACACCATATATTTT. This gives the protein CASSQTGGIHGNTIYF.

The table lists this clone with a count of one. The chain has TRBV11-2 and TRBJ2-3; perhaps TRBD2 as D (6 bases). Trimming removed 1 base from V and 7 bases from J, with 15 bases in between. CDR3 length equals 15 residues. Germline assignment: CDR1 SGHAT and CDR2 FQNNGV. The CDR3 here is CASSLVVSGTHTQYF. In DNA form, the CDR3 reads TGTGCCAGCAGCTTAGTAGTGTCGGGGACTCATACGCAGTATTTT.

This chain uses TRBV29-1 with TRBJ1-1, with D uncertain. Germline lookup yields CDR1 SQVTM and CDR2 ANQGSEA. The V and J ends lost 4 bases and 2 bases respectively, with 14 bases between them. The CDR3 has 14 amino acids. CDR3 residues: CSVGFRQANTEAFF. Here the CDR3 DNA reads TGCAGCGTTGGGTTTCGGCAGGCAAACACTGAAGCTTTCTTT.

V and J are TRBV6-1 and TRBJ1-1; D perhaps matches TRBD1 (5 bases). This CDR3 is 14 amino acids long. Trimming left V 10 bases short and J 5 bases short, with 20 bases between. Germline assignment: CDR1 MNHNS and CDR2 SASEGT. The CDR3 sequence: CATLPGNPLTEAFF. In DNA form, the CDR3 reads TGTGCCACCCTCCCAGGGAATCCCCTGACTGAAGCTTTCTTT.

The chain joins TRBV6-6 to TRBJ2-1; TRBD2 matches at 8 bases. Germline V CDR1 and CDR2: MNHNY, SVGAGI (reference sequence). The CDR3 covers 14 residues. The V gene end was trimmed by 8 bases and the J gene end by 2 bases; junction bases not matched to a gene: 5. The DNA of the CDR3 is TGTGCCAGCGCGACTAGCGTGACCTACAATGAGCAGTTCTTC. Translation gives CASATSVTYNEQFF.

The chain combines TRBV7-2 with TRBJ1-1, with D possibly being TRBD1 (6 bases). This CDR3 has 13 amino acids. Germline CDR1 is SGHTA and CDR2 is FQGNSA. Trimming pared 5 bases from V and 4 bases from J, leaving 11 bases between. CDR3 DNA sequence: TGTGCCAGCAGCAACCGGGACACCACTGAAGCTTTCTTT. This gives the protein CASSNRDTTEAFF. Supplemented by reference TRBV7-2 and TRBJ1-1, the full variable domain reads GAGVSQSPSNKVTEKGKDVELRCDPISGHTALYWYRQSLGQGLEFLIYFQGNSAPDKSGLPSDRFSAERTGGSVSTLTIQRTQQEDSAVYLCASSNRDTTEAFFGQGTRLTVV.

The V call is TRBV4-2, the J call TRBJ2-2, with a tentative D call TRBD1 (6 bases). CDR3 length: 15 residues. V lost 2 bases and J lost 4, with 11 bases in between. Looked up from germline, CDR1 is LGHNA and CDR2 is YNFKEQ. The CDR3 DNA reads as TGTGCCAGCAGCCAACGGATGGGGGCCACCGGGGAGCTGTTTTTT. The encoded protein is CASSQRMGATGELFF.

The sample holds a few counts of this clone. CDR3 sequence (DNA): TGTGCCAGTAGTAACGAGGGGAGGGGGGCCCGAAACACTGAAGCTTTCTTT. Translating gives CASSNEGRGARNTEAFF. The chain recombines TRBV19 with TRBJ1-1; D is possibly TRBD1 (6 bases). Germline CDR1 LNHDA, CDR2 SQIVND (reference sequence). V lost 4 bases and J 2 bases, leaving 20 bases between the germline ends. This CDR3 has 17 amino acids.

This sequence joins TRBV5-1 and TRBJ2-5; TRBD2 agrees at 10 bases. Trimming removed 4 bases from V and 5 bases from J; junction bases left unmatched: 5. Germline-derived CDR1 and CDR2 are SGHRS and YFSETQ. This CDR3 region has 14 residues. The CDR3 sequence is CASSPAGGLETQYF. The CDR3 coding sequence is TGCGCCAGCAGCCCAGCGGGGGGGTTGGAGACCCAGTACTTC.

This clone occurred a few times. This chain uses TRBV5-1 with TRBJ2-3, with 7 bases lining up with TRBD1. V was pared by 1 base and J by 0 bases, with 2 bases of the junction left unmatched. CDR1 is SGHRS and CDR2 is YFSETQ in the germline V gene. CDR3 size: 15 residues. Written as DNA, the CDR3 is TGCGCCAGCAGCTTGACAGGGGCTAGCACAGATACGCAGTATTTT. Its protein is CASSLTGASTDTQYF.